This TCR beta chain derives from a study of blood T cell repertoires in COVID-19. Overall study context: Whether acute or convalescent, the COVID-19 samples came from the United States, Italy and Spain. PBMCs, B-cell-depleted T cells, or T cells were the source of the cDNA or gDNA that made up the material.

Trimming pared 7 bases from V and 3 bases from J, leaving 12 bases between. Germline V gene lookup returns CDR1 MNHEY and CDR2 SVGAGI. CDR3 length: 13 amino acids. Authors' analysis steps: Quantification of nucleated cells was approximated via reference gene primer amplification. The method was immunoSEQ multiplex PCR; TCRdb's version includes in-frame clones alone and lacks a portion of them. D and trimming were read from the DNA, whereas the V and J calls and clone size are those reported in that table. The profile shows 200,000 to 250,000 clones, approximately 83% of them singletons. The specimen was peripheral blood. The chain carries TRBV6-5 and TRBJ1-2; tentative D call: TRBD1 (5 bases). The origin of this receptor is a woman aged 55-70 years with acute or convalescent COVID-19. The CDR3 region has the DNA TGTGCCAGCATCCTGACAGCTGACTATGGCTACACCTTC. This translates into CASILTADYGYTF.